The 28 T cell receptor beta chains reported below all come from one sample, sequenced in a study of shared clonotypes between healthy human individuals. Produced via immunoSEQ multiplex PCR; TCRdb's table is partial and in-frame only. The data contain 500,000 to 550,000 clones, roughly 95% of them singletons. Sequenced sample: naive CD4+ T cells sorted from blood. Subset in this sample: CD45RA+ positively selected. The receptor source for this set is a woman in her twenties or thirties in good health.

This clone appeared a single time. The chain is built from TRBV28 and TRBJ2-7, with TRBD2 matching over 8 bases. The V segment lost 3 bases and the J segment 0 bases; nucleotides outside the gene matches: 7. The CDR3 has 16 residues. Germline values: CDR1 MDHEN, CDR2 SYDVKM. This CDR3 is CASSLGGGRPSYEQYF. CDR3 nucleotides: TGTGCCAGCAGTTTGGGAGGCGGGAGGCCCTCCTACGAGCAGTACTTC.

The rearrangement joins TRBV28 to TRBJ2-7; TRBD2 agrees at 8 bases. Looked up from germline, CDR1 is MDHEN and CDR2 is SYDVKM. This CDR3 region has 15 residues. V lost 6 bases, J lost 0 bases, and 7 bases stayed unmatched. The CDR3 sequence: CASRKTSGRSYEQYF. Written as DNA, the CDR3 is TGTGCCAGCAGGAAAACTAGCGGTCGCTCCTACGAGCAGTACTTC. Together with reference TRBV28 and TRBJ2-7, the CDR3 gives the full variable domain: DVKVTQSSRYLVKRTGEKVFLECVQDMDHENMFWYRQDPGLGLRLIYFSYDVKMKEKGDIPEGYSVSREKKERFSLILESASTNQTSMYLCASRKTSGRSYEQYFGPGTRLTVT.

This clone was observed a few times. The CDR3 spells CASSQAQGTTRIQYF. The CDR3 DNA sequence: TGCGCCAGCAGCCAAGCTCAAGGGACGACACGCATTCAGTACTTC. The chain couples TRBV4-1 to TRBJ2-4; D tentatively fits TRBD1 or TRBD2 (5 bases each). V gave up 1 base and J gave up 9 bases, with 16 bases separating them. The CDR3 is 15 amino acids. Germline V lookup: CDR1 MGHRA, CDR2 YSYEKL.

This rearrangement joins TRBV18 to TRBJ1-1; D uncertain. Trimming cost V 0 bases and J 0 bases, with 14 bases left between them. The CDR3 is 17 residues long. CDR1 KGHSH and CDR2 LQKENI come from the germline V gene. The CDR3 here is CASSPPNRATMNTEAFF. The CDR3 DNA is TGTGCCAGCTCACCACCGAACAGAGCCACGATGAACACTGAAGCTTTCTTT.

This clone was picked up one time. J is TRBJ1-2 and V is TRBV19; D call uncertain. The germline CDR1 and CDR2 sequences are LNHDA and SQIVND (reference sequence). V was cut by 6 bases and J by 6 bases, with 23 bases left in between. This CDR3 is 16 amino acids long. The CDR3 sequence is CASRRGTVTPWDGYTF. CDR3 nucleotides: TGTGCCAGTAGGAGAGGTACAGTAACCCCTTGGGATGGCTACACCTTC.

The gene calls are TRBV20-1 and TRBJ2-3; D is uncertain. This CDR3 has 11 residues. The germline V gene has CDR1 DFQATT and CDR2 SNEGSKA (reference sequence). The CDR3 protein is CSPTYTDTQYF. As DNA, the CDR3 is TGCAGCCCTACGTACACAGATACGCAGTATTTT.

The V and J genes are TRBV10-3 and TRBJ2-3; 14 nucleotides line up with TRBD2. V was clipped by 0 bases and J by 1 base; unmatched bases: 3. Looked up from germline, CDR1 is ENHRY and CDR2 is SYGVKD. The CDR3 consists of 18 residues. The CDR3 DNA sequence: TGTGCCATCAGTGAGTCCTTGGGACTAGCGGGAGGCACAGATACGCAGTATTTT. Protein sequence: CAISESLGLAGGTDTQYF.

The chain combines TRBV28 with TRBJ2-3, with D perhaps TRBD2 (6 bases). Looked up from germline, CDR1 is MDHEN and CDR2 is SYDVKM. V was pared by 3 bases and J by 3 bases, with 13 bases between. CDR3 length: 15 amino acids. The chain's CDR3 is CASSFGGDPTDTQYF. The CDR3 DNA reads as TGTGCCAGCAGTTTTGGAGGGGATCCTACAGATACGCAGTATTTT.

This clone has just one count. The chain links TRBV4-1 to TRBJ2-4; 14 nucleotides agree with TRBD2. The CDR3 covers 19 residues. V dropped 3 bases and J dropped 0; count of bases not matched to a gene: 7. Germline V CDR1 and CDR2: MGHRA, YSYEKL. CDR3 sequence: CASSQGLAGVKVAKNIQYF. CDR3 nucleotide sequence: TGCGCCAGCAGCCAGGGACTAGCGGGAGTTAAAGTAGCCAAAAACATTCAGTACTTC.

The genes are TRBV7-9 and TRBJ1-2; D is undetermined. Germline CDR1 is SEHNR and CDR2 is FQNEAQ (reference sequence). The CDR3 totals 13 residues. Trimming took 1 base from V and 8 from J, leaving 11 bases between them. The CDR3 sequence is CASSLEVEEGYTF. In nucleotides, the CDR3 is TGTGCCAGCAGCTTAGAGGTCGAGGAGGGCTACACCTTC.

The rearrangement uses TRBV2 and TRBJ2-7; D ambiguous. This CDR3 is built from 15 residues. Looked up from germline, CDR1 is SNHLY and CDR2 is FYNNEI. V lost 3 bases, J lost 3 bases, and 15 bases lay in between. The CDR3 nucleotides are TGTGCCAGCAGTGAGCGAGAGCCCCACCTCTACGAGCAGTACTTC. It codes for CASSEREPHLYEQYF.

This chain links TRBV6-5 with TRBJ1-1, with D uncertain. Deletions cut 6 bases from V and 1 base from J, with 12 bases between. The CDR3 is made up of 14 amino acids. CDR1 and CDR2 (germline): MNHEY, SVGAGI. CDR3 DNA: TGTGCCAGCAGCCCTGCGGACCCGAACACTGAAGCTTTCTTT. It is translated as CASSPADPNTEAFF.

In DNA form, the CDR3 reads TGTGCCAGTAGTATTTGGGTTAGCGGGAGATCGGGCGGATACACCGGGGAGCTGTTTTTT. It codes for CASSIWVSGRSGGYTGELFF. The V and J genes are TRBV19 and TRBJ2-2; 9 nucleotides align to TRBD2. CDR1 is LNHDA and CDR2 is SQIVND in the germline V gene (reference sequence). Trimming cost V 3 bases and J 3 bases; bases outside gene matches: 17. This CDR3 is 20 amino acids long.

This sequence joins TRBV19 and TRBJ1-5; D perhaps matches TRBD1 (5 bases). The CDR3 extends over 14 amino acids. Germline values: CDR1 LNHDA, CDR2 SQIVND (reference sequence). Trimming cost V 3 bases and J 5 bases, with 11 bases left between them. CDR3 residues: CASSIRRGDQPQHF. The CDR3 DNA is TGTGCCAGTAGTATCAGGAGAGGGGATCAGCCCCAGCATTTT.

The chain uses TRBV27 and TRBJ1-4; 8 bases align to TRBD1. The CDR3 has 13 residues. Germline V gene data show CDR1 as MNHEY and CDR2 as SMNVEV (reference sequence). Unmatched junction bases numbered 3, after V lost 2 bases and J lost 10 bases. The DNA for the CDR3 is TGTGCCAGCAGTTTAGGGGACAGGAGAAAACTGTTTTTT. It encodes CASSLGDRRKLFF.

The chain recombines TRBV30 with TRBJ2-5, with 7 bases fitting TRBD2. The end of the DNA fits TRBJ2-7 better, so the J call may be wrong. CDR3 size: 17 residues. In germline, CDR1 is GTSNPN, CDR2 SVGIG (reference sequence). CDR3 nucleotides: TGTGCCTGGGGCCCCGACTTTGCGGGAGACAAGATCTACGAGCAGTACTTC. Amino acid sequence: CAWGPDFAGDKIYEQYF.

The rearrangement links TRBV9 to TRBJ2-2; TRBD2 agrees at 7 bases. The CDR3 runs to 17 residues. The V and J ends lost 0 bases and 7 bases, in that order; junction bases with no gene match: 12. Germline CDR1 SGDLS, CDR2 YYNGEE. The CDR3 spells CASSVGDRREWIGELFF. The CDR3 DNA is TGTGCCAGCAGCGTAGGAGATAGGCGGGAGTGGATCGGGGAGCTGTTTTTT.

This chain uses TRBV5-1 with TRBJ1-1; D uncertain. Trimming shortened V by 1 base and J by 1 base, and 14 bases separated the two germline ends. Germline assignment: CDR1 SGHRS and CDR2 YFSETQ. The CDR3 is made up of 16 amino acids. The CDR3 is CASSLSLGRSNTEAFF. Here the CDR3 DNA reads TGCGCCAGCAGCTTGTCGTTAGGCAGGTCGAACACTGAAGCTTTCTTT.

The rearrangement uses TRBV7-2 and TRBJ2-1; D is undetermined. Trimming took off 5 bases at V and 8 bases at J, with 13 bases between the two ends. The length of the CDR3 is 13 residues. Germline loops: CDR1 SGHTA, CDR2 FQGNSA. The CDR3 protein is CASSPLSRDEQFF. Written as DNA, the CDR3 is TGTGCCAGCAGCCCTTTATCTCGGGATGAGCAGTTCTTC.

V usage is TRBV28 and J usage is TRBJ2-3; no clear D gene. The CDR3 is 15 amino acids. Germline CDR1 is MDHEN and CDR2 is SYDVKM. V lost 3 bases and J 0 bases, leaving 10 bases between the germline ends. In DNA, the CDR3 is TGTGCCAGCAGTTTTAAACTGCCCAGCACAGATACGCAGTATTTT. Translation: CASSFKLPSTDTQYF.

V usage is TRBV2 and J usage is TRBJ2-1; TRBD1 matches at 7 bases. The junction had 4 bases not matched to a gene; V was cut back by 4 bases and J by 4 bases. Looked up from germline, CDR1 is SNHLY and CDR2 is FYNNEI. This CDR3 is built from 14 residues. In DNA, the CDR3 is TGTGCCAGCAGTGGGGACAGATCGTACAATGAGCAGTTCTTC. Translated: CASSGDRSYNEQFF.

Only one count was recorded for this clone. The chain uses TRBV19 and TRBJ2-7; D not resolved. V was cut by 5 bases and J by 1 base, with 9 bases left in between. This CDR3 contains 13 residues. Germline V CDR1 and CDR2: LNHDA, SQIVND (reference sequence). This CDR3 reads CASSVAASYEQYF. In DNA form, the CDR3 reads TGTGCCAGTAGTGTGGCGGCATCCTACGAGCAGTACTTC. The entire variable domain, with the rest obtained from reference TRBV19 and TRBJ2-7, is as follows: DGGITQSPKYLFRKEGQNVTLSCEQNLNHDAMYWYRQDPGQGLRLIYYSQIVNDFQKGDIAEGYSVSREKKESFPLTVTSAQKNPTAFYLCASSVAASYEQYFGPGTRLTVT.

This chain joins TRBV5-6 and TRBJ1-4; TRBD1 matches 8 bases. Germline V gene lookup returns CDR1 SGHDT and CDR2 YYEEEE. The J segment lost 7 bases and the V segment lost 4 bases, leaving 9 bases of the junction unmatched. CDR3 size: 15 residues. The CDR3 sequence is CASSNRQGRGEKLFF. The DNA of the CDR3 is TGTGCCAGCAGCAACCGACAGGGGAGGGGTGAAAAACTGTTTTTT.

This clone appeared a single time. The CDR3: CASSLSPGTSGPYEQYF. The CDR3 DNA follows: TGTGCCAGCAGCTTAAGCCCAGGGACTAGCGGGCCCTACGAGCAGTACTTC. This sequence joins TRBV7-6 and TRBJ2-5; 12 positions agree with TRBD2. The DNA end favors TRBJ2-7, so the J call may be wrong. This CDR3 region has 17 residues. Germline CDR1 reads SGHVS; CDR2 reads FNYEAQ.

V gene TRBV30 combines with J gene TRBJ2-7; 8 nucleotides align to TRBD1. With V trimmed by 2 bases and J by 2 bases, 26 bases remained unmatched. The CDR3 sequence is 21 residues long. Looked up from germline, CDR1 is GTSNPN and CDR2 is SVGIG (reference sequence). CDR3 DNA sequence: TGTGCCTGGAGTCCTAGGACAGGGCCAATTAGAGAATCCAGACCTCCCTACGAGCAGTACTTC. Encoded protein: CAWSPRTGPIRESRPPYEQYF.

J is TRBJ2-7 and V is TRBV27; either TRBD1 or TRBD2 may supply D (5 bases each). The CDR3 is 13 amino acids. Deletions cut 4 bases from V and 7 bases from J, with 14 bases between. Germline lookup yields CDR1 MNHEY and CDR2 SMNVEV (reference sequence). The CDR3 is CASSSRGAWEQYF. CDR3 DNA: TGTGCCAGCAGTTCCCGAGGGGCGTGGGAGCAGTACTTC.

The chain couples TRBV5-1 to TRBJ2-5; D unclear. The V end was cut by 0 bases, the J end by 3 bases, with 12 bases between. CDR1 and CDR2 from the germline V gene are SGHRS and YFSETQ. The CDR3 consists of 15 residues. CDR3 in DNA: TGCGCCAGCAGCTTGGTCGGAAGAAACGAAGAGACCCAGTACTTC. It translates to CASSLVGRNEETQYF.

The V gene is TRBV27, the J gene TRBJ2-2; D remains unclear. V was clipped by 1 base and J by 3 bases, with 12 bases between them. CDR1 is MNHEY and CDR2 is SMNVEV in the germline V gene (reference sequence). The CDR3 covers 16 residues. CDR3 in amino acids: CASSLLGKFDTGELFF. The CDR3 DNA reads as TGTGCCAGCAGTTTATTGGGCAAATTCGACACCGGGGAGCTGTTTTTT.